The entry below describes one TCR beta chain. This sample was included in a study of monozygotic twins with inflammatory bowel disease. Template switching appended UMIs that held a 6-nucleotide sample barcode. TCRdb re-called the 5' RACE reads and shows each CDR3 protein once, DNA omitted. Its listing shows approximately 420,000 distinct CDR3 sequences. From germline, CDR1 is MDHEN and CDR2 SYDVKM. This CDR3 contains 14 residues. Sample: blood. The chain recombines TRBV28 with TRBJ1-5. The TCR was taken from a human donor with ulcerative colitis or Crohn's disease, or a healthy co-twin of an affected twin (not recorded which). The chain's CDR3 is CASSWVVGNQPQHF.